This T cell receptor (beta chain) is drawn from a study of cytomegalovirus exposure and HLA in healthy donors. The CDR3 sequence is 14 residues long. Trimming removed 3 bases at V and 6 bases at J, with 16 bases between. The V gene's germline CDR1 is SGHRS and CDR2 YFSETQ. The PCR contained 60 Vbeta and 13 Jbeta primers. The protocol was immunoSEQ multiplex PCR, while the TCRdb copy is restricted to in-frame clones and leaves out a portion. The repertoire holds about 82,000 clones, with 65% to 90% as singletons. The clonotype was recovered from a man aged 70 or older in good health and CMV-seropositive. The material sequenced was PBMCs. The genes are TRBV5-1 and TRBJ2-7; D perhaps matches TRBD1 (5 bases). CDR3 coding DNA: TGCGCCAGCAGCTCGCTGGGGCCGACGACCGAGCAGTACTTC. It translates to CASSSLGPTTEQYF.